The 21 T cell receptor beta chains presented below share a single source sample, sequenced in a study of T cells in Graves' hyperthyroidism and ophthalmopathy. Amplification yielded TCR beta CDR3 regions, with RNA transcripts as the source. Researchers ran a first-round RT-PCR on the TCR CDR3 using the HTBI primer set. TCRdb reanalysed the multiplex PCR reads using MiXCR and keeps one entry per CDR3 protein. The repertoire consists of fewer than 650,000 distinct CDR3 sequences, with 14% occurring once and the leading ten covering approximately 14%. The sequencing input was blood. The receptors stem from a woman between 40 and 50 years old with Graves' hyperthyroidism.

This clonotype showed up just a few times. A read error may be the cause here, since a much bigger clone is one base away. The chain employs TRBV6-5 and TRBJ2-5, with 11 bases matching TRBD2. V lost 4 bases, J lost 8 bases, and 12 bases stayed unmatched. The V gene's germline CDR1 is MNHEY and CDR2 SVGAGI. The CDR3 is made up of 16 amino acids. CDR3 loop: CASSSPTSGTKRTQYF. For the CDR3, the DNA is TGTGCCAGCAGTTCCCCGACTAGCGGGACTAAGAGAACCCAGTACTTC.

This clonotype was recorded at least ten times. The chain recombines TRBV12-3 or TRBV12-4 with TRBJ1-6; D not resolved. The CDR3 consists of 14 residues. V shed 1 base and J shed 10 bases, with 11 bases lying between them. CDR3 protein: CASSLERVGSPLHF. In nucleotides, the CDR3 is TGTGCCAGCAGTTTAGAAAGGGTTGGGTCACCCCTCCACTTT.

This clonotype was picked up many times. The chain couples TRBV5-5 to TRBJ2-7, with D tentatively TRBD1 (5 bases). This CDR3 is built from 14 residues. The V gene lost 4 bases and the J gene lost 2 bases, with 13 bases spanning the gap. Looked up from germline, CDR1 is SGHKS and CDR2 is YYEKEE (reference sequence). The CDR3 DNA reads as TGTGCCAGCAGCCCGTGGACATCAACCTACGAGCAGTACTTC. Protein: CASSPWTSTYEQYF.

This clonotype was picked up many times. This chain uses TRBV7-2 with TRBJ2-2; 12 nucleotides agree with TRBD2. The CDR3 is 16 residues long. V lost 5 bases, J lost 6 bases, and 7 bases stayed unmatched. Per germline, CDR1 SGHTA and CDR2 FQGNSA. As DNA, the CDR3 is TGTGCCAGCAGCGGGAGGACTAGCGGGAAATCCGGGGAGCTGTTTTTT. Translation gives CASSGRTSGKSGELFF. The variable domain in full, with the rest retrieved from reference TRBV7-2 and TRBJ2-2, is GAGVSQSPSNKVTEKGKDVELRCDPISGHTALYWYRQSLGQGLEFLIYFQGNSAPDKSGLPSDRFSAERTGGSVSTLTIQRTQQEDSAVYLCASSGRTSGKSGELFFGEGSRLTVL.

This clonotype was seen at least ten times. The CDR3 protein is CASSPPGTRLGEQYF. CDR3 in DNA: TGTGCCAGCAGCCCCCCCGGGACACGGTTGGGGGAGCAGTACTTC. The rearrangement links TRBV7-8 to TRBJ2-7, with D possibly matching TRBD1 (6 bases). Germline assignment: CDR1 SGHVS and CDR2 FQNEAQ. The germline V and J ends were trimmed by 5 bases and 7 bases, with 21 bases remaining between them. This CDR3 spans 15 amino acids. Full variable domain (missing parts from reference TRBV7-8 and TRBJ2-7): GAGVSQSPRYKVAKRGQDVALRCDPISGHVSLFWYQQALGQGPEFLTYFQNEAQLDKSGLPSDRFFAERPEGSVSTLKIQRTQQEDSAVYLCASSPPGTRLGEQYFGPGTRLTVT.

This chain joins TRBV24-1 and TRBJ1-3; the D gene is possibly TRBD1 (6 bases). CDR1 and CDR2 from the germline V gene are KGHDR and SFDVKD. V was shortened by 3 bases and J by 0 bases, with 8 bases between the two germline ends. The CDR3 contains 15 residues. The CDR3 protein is CATSDGQLSGNTIYF. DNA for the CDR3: TGTGCCACCAGTGATGGACAGCTCTCTGGAAACACCATATATTTT.

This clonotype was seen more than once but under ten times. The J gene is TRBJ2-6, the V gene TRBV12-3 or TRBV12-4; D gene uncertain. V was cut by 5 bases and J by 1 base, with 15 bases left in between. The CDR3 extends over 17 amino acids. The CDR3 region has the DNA TGTGCCAGCAGTGAAAAACGGGTCCGATCTGGGGCCAACGTCCTGACTTTC. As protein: CASSEKRVRSGANVLTF.

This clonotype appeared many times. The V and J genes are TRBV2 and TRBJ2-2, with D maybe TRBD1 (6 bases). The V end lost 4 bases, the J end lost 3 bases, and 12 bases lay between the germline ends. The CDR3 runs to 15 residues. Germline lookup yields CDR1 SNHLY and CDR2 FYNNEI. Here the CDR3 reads CASSGQASYTGELFF. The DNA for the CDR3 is TGTGCCAGCAGTGGACAGGCGAGCTACACCGGGGAGCTGTTTTTT.

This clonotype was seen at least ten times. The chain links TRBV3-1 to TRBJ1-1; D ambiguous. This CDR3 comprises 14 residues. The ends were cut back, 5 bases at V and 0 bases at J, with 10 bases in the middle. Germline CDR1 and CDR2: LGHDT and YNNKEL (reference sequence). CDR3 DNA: TGTGCCAGCAGCTCCGACACAGTGAACACTGAAGCTTTCTTT. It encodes CASSSDTVNTEAFF.

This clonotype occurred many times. The CDR3 here is CASRGVNQPQHF. The CDR3 DNA is TGTGCCAGCAGAGGGGTCAATCAGCCCCAGCATTTT. The chain combines TRBV2 with TRBJ1-5, with D maybe TRBD1 (5 bases). CDR3 length: 12 residues. The V gene's germline CDR1 is SNHLY and CDR2 FYNNEI. Trimming cost V 6 bases and J 3 bases, with 6 bases left between them.

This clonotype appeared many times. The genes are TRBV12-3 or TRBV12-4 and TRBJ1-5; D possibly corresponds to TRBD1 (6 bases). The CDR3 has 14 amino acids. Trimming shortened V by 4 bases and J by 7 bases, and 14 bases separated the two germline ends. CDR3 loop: CASSSVPGEQPQHF. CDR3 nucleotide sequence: TGTGCCAGCAGTTCTGTACCAGGGGAACAGCCCCAGCATTTT.

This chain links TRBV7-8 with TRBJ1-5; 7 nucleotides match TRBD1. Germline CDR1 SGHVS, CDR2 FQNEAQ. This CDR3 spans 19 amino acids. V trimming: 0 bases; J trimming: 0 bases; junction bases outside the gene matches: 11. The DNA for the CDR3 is TGTGCCAGCAGCTTAGCCCCTCCGGAGGGGGCGGATAGCAATCAGCCCCAGCATTTT. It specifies CASSLAPPEGADSNQPQHF. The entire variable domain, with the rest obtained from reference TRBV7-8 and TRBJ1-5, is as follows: GAGVSQSPRYKVAKRGQDVALRCDPISGHVSLFWYQQALGQGPEFLTYFQNEAQLDKSGLPSDRFFAERPEGSVSTLKIQRTQQEDSAVYLCASSLAPPEGADSNQPQHFGDGTRLSIL.

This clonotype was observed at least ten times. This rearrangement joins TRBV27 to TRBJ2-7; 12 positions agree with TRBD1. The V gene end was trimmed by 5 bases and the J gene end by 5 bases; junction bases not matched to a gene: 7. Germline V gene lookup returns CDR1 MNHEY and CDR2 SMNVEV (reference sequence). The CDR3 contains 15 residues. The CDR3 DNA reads TGTGCCAGCAGTCTAATGGGACAGGGGGCCCACGAGCAGTACTTC. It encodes CASSLMGQGAHEQYF.

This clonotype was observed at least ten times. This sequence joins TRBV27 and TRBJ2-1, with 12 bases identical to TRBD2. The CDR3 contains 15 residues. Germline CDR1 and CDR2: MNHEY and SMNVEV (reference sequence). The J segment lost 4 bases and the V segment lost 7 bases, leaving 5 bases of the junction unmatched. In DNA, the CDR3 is TGTGCCAGCACGACTAGCGGGGGACCTTACAATGAGCAGTTCTTC. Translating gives CASTTSGGPYNEQFF.

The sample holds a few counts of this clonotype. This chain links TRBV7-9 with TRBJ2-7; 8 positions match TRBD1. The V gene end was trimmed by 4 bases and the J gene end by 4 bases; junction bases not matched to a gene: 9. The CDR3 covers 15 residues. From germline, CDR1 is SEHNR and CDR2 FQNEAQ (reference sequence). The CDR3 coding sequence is TGTGCCAGCAGCTCGCCGACAGGGGCAGAGTACGAGCAGTACTTC. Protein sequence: CASSSPTGAEYEQYF.

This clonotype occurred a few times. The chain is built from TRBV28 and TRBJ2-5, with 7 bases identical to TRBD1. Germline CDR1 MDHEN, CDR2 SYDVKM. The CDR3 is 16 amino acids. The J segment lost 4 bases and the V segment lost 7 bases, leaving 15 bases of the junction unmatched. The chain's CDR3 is CASTGTLTGDRETQYF. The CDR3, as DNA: TGTGCCAGCACCGGGACCCTAACAGGGGACCGAGAGACCCAGTACTTC.

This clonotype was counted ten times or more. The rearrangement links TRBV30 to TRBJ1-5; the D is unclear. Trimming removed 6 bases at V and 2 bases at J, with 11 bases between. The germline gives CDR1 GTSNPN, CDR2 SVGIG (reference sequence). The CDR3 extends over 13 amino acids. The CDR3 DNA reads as TGTGCCTGTAGCCGGGAAGGCAATCAGCCCCAGCATTTT. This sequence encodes CACSREGNQPQHF.

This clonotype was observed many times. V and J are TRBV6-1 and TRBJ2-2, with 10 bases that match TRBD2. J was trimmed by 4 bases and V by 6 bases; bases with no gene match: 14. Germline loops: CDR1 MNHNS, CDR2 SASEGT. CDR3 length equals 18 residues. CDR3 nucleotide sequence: TGTGCCAGCAGCCTAGCGGGAGCCCAAGAAGGGGTCACCGGGGAGCTGTTTTTT. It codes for CASSLAGAQEGVTGELFF.

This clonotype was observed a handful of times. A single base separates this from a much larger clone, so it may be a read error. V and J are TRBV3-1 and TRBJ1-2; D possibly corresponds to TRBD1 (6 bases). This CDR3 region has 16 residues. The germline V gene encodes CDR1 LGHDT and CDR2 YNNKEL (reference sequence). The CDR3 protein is CASSQEGATGVYGCTF. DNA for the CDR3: TGTGCCAGCAGCCAAGAGGGGGCGACGGGGGTCTATGGCTGCACCTTC.

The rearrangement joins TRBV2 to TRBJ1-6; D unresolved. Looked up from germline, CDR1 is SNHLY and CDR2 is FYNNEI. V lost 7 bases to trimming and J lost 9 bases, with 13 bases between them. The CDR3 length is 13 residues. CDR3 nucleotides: TGTGCCAGCACCGAAGTACCGCCTTCACCCCTCCACTTT. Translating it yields CASTEVPPSPLHF.

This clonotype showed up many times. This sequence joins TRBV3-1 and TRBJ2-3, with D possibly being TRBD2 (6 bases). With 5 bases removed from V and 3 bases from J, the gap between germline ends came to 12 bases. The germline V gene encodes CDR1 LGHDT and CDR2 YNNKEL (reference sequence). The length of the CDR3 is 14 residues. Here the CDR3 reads CASSDTGTTDTQYF. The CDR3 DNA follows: TGTGCCAGCAGCGATACCGGGACTACAGATACGCAGTATTTT.